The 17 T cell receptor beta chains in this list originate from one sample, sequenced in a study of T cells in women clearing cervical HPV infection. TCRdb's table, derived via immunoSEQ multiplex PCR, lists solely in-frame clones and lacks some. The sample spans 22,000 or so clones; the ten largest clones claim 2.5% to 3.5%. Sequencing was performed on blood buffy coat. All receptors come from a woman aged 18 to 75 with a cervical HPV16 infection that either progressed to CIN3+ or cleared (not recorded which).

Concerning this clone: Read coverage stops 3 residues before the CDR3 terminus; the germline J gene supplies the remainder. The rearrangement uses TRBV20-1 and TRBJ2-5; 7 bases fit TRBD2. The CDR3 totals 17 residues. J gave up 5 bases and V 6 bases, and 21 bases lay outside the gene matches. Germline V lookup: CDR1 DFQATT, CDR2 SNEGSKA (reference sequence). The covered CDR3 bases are TGCAGTGCAAGTAAACTCTCGCGAGGGGAGGGCCTGGAGACC. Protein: CSASKLSRGEGLET. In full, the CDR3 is CSASKLSRGEGLETQYF.

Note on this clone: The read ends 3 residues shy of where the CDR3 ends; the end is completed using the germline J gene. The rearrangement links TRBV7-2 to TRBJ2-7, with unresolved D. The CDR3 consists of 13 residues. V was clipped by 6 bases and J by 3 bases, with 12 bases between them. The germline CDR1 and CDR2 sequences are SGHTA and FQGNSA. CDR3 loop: CASSTKEGYEQYF. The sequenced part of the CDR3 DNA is TGTGCCAGCAGTACTAAAGAAGGCTACGAG.

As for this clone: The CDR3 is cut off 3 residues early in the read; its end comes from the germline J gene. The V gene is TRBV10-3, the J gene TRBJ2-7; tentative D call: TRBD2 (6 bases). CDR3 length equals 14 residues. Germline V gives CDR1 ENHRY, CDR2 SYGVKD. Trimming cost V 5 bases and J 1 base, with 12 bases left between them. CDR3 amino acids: CAISSGVGSYEQYF. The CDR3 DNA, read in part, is TGTGCCATCAGTTCGGGGGTGGGTTCCTACGAG.

The CDR3 protein is CASRARTSGIADTQYF. The sequenced part of the CDR3 DNA is TGTGCCAGCAGGGCCCGGACTAGCGGGATTGCAGATACG. This chain joins TRBV5-4 and TRBJ2-3; 12 bases line up with TRBD2. Coverage ceases 3 residues before the CDR3 finishes, and the germline J gene fills in the end. Germline CDR1 reads SGHNT; CDR2 reads YYREEE (reference sequence). This CDR3 is built from 16 residues. With 5 bases clipped from V and 4 bases from J, the junction kept 8 bases outside the gene matches.

This CDR3 is CASSGSDGVAFF. The covered CDR3 bases are TGTGCCAGCAGCGGCTCGGACGGGGTA. The chain is built from TRBV7-8 and TRBJ1-1; D gene ambiguous. The CDR3 extends 3 residues past the end of the read, so its final part is completed from the germline J gene. This CDR3 is built from 12 residues. Per germline, CDR1 SGHVS and CDR2 FQNEAQ.

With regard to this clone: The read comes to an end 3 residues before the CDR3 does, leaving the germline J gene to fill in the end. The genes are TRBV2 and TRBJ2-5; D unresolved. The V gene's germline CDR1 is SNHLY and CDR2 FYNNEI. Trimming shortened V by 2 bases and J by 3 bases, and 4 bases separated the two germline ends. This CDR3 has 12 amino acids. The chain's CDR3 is CASSEREETQYF. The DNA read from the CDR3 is TGTGCCAGCAGTGAAAGGGAAGAGACC.

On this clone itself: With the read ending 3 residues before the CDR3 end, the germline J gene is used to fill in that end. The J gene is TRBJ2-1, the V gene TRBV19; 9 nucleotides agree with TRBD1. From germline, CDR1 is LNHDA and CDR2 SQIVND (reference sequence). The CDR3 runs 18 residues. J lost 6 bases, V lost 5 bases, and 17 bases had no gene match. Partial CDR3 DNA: TGTGCCAGTAGTCTTAGCGCCCGAACCGGGACAGGGACCAATGAG. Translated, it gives CASSLSARTGTGTNE. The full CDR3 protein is CASSLSARTGTGTNEQFF.

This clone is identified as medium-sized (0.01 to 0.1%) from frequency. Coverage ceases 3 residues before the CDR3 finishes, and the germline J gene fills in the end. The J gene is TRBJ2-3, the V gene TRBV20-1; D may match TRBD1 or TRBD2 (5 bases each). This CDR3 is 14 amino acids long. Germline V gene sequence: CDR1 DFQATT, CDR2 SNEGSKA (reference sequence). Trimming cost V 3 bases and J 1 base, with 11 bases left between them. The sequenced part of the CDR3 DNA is TGCAGTGCTAGGAGAGGGGCAGGCACAGATACG. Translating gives CSARRGAGTDT. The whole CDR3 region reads CSARRGAGTDTQYF.

The CDR3 spells CASSARGVSSYNEQFF. The part of the CDR3 DNA that was read is TGTGCCAGTAGTGCACGGGGGGTTAGCTCCTACAATGAG. The V gene is TRBV19, the J gene TRBJ2-1, with 7 bases matching TRBD2. The read finishes 3 residues shy of the CDR3 end, and the germline J gene is used to complete it. The CDR3 consists of 16 residues. In germline, CDR1 is LNHDA, CDR2 SQIVND (reference sequence). V was pared by 5 bases and J by 0 bases, with 7 bases of the junction left unmatched.

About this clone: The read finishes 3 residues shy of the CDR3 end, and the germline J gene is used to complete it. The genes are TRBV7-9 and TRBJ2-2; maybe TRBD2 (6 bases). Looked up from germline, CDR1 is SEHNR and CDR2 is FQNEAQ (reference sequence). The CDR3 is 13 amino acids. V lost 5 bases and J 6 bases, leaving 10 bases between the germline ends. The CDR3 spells CASSAEGPGELFF. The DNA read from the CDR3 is TGTGCCAGCAGCGCGGAGGGGCCCGGGGAG.

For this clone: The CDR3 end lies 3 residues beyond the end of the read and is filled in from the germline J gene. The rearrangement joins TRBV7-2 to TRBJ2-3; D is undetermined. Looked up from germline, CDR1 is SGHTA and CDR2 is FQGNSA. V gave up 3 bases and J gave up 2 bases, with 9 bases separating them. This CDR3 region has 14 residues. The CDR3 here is CASSLTSNTDTQYF. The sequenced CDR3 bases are TGTGCCAGCAGCTTGACAAGTAACACAGATACG.

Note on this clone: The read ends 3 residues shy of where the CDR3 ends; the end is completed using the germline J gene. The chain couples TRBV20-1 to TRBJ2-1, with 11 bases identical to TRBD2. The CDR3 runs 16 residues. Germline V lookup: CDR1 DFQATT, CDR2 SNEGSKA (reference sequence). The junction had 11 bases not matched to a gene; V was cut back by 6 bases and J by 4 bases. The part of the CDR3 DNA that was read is TGCAGTGCAACCACTAGCGGGAGTAAAAGGTACAATGAG. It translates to CSATTSGSKRYNE. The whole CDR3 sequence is CSATTSGSKRYNEQFF.

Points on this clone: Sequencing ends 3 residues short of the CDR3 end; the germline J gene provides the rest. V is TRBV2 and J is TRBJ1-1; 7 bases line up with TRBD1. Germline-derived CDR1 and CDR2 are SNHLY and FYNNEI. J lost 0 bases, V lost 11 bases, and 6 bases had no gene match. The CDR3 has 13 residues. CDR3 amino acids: CAGGQSMNTEAFF. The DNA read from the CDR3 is TGTGCCGGGGGACAGTCCATGAACACTGAA.

The CDR3 here is CSARGGAWTSEAYEQYF. The CDR3 bases that were read are TGCAGTGCTAGAGGGGGCGCCTGGACTAGCGAGGCCTACGAG. V usage is TRBV20-1 and J usage is TRBJ2-7; the match to TRBD2 covers 9 bases. The CDR3 end is not reached by the read, which stops 3 residues before it; the germline J gene fills it in. Germline V gene sequence: CDR1 DFQATT, CDR2 SNEGSKA (reference sequence). The CDR3 runs to 17 residues. Unmatched junction bases numbered 12, after V lost 1 base and J lost 2 bases.

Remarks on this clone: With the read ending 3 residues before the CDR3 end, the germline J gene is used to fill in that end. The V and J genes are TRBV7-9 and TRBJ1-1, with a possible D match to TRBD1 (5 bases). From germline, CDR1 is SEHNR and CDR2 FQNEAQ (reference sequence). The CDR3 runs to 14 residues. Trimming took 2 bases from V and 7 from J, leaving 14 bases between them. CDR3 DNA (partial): TGTGCCAGCAGCTTATTCCCGGGCGGGGGTGAA. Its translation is CASSLFPGGGE. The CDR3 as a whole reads CASSLFPGGGEAFF.

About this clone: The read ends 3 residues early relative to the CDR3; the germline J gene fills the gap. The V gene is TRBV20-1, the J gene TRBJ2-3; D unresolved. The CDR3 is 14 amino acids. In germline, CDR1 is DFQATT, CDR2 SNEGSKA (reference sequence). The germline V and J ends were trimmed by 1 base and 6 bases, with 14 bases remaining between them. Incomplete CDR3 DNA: TGCAGTGCTAGAGCTCCCTTAGCCAAGGATACG. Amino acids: CSARAPLAKDT. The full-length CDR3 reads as CSARAPLAKDTQYF.

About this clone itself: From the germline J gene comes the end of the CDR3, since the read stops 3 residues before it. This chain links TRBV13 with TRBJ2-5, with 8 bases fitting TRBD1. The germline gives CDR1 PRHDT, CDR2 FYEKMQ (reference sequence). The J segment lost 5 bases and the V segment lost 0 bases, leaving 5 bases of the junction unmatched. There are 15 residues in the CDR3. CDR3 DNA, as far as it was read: TGTGCCAGCAGCTTAGGCGCAGGGGGCGGGGAGACC. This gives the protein CASSLGAGGGET. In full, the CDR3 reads CASSLGAGGGETQYF.